One and the same sample provided the 5 T cell receptor beta chains below, sequenced in a study of breast tumors, draining lymph nodes, adjacent tissues. MiXCR, run by TCRdb on the multiplex PCR reads, gives a single entry per CDR3 protein. This table has about 12,000 distinct CDR3 sequences, less than 85% appearing once. The sequenced sample was tumor-adjacent breast tissue. The receptors come from a female donor with breast cancer. Some clones in this sample may be carry-over from other donors' samples.

The rearrangement joins TRBV11-2 to TRBJ2-1, with 7 bases matching TRBD2. V lost 2 bases, J lost 5 bases, and 6 bases stayed unmatched. The CDR3 extends over 15 amino acids. In germline, CDR1 is SGHAT, CDR2 FQNNGV. CDR3 DNA: TGTGCCAGCAGCTTAATCAGGACTAGACACAATGAGCAGTTCTTC. This translates into CASSLIRTRHNEQFF.

The gene calls are TRBV12-3 or TRBV12-4 and TRBJ2-5, with a weak D call TRBD1 (5 bases). The CDR3 consists of 14 residues. Deletions cut 4 bases from V and 0 bases from J, with 9 bases between. CDR3 residues: CASSYRQNQETQYF. The CDR3 DNA sequence: TGTGCCAGCAGTTATCGACAGAACCAAGAGACCCAGTACTTC.

The chain employs TRBV12-3 or TRBV12-4 and TRBJ2-5; 15 bases match TRBD2. CDR3 length equals 16 residues. Germline trimming cut 5 bases from V and 5 bases from J; bases unmatched to any gene: 6. For the CDR3, the DNA is TGTGCCAGCAGTCACGGGACTAGCGGGAGGTCGGAGACCCAGTACTTC. It encodes CASSHGTSGRSETQYF.

V usage is TRBV28 and J usage is TRBJ2-5, with 8 bases matching TRBD1. With V trimmed by 3 bases and J by 4 bases, 4 bases remained unmatched. Germline CDR1 is MDHEN and CDR2 is SYDVKM. The CDR3 sequence is 14 residues long. CDR3 in amino acids: CASSFAGGGETQYF. DNA for the CDR3: TGTGCCAGCAGTTTTGCAGGGGGCGGAGAGACCCAGTACTTC.

The chain uses TRBV7-2 and TRBJ2-7; 12 positions agree with TRBD2. The V gene end was trimmed by 2 bases and the J gene end by 2 bases; junction bases not matched to a gene: 1. Germline V lookup: CDR1 SGHTA, CDR2 FQGNSA. The CDR3 is 15 amino acids. The CDR3 reads CASSLLAGGPYEQYF. The CDR3 DNA is TGTGCCAGCAGCTTACTAGCGGGAGGGCCCTACGAGCAGTACTTC.